Listed below are T cell receptor beta chains from one sample, sequenced in a study of blood T cell repertoires in COVID-19. Profiling relied on immunoSEQ multiplex PCR, and the TCRdb table lists in-frame clones only, not all of them. This sample has about 160,000 clones, with 92% found just once. Sample: peripheral blood. The receptors were gathered from a man aged 25 to 40 with COVID-19, enrolled during active disease. Each CDR3 is given with its conserved first and last residue. Each record gives: J gene, V gene, D gene, clone size, CDR3 protein, CDR3 DNA. A D gene is named only where the DNA matches it firmly. Size values are once, few and many counts, or a class for expanded clones, and some rows have none.

j_gene: TRBJ1-6; v_gene: TRBV6-5; d_gene: TRBD1; abundance: -; CDR3aa: CASSYLTGINSPLHF; CDR3nt: TGTGCCAGCAGTTACCTGACAGGGATAAATTCACCCCTCCACTTT
j_gene: TRBJ2-7; v_gene: TRBV7-2; d_gene: TRBD2; abundance: -; CDR3aa: CASSRGLAVSYEQYF; CDR3nt: TGTGCCAGCAGCCGGGGACTAGCGGTCTCCTACGAGCAGTACTTC
j_gene: TRBJ1-2; v_gene: TRBV7-8; d_gene: -; abundance: -; CDR3aa: CASSSDRSGGYTF; CDR3nt: TGTGCCAGCAGCTCGGACAGATCAGGGGGCTACACCTTC
j_gene: TRBJ2-7; v_gene: TRBV6-5; d_gene: TRBD1; abundance: once; CDR3aa: CASSGGTGSTYEQYF; CDR3nt: TGTGCCAGCAGCGGTGGGACAGGTTCCACCTACGAGCAGTACTTC
j_gene: TRBJ1-2; v_gene: TRBV7-2; d_gene: TRBD1; abundance: -; CDR3aa: CASSAGQGAYGYTF; CDR3nt: TGTGCCAGCAGCGCAGGACAGGGGGCTTATGGCTACACCTTC
j_gene: TRBJ2-5; v_gene: TRBV19; d_gene: -; abundance: -; CDR3aa: CASSIGSTGILAGETQYF; CDR3nt: TGTGCCAGTAGTATAGGATCCACCGGGATTCTCGCCGGAGAGACCCAGTACTTC
j_gene: TRBJ1-6; v_gene: TRBV6-5; d_gene: -; abundance: -; CDR3aa: CASSYGRGYSPLHF; CDR3nt: TGTGCCAGCAGTTACGGCAGGGGATACTCACCCCTCCACTTT
j_gene: TRBJ2-1; v_gene: TRBV3-1/TRBV3-2; d_gene: -; abundance: -; CDR3aa: CASSPAIGGNEQFF; CDR3nt: TGTGCCAGCAGCCCAGCCATCGGGGGAAATGAGCAGTTCTTC
j_gene: TRBJ1-1; v_gene: TRBV29-1; d_gene: -; abundance: -; CDR3aa: CSVSSYTTTEAFF; CDR3nt: TGCAGCGTTTCCAGTTACACCACGACTGAAGCTTTCTTT
j_gene: TRBJ1-5; v_gene: TRBV6-2/TRBV6-3; d_gene: -; abundance: -; CDR3aa: CASSYPTGIQPQHF; CDR3nt: TGTGCCAGCAGTTACCCGACAGGTATTCAGCCCCAGCATTTT
j_gene: TRBJ2-2; v_gene: TRBV29-1; d_gene: TRBD1; abundance: -; CDR3aa: CSVEVPSPGQGAVLTGELFF; CDR3nt: TGCAGCGTTGAAGTTCCCTCGCCGGGACAGGGGGCTGTACTCACCGGGGAGCTGTTTTTT
j_gene: TRBJ1-2; v_gene: TRBV5-4; d_gene: TRBD1; abundance: -; CDR3aa: CASSLGDRDYGYTF; CDR3nt: TGTGCCAGCAGCTTGGGCGACAGGGACTATGGCTACACCTTC
j_gene: TRBJ1-4; v_gene: TRBV7-2; d_gene: TRBD1; abundance: -; CDR3aa: CASSPWDRGSEKLFF; CDR3nt: TGTGCCAGCAGCCCATGGGACAGGGGGAGTGAAAAACTGTTTTTT